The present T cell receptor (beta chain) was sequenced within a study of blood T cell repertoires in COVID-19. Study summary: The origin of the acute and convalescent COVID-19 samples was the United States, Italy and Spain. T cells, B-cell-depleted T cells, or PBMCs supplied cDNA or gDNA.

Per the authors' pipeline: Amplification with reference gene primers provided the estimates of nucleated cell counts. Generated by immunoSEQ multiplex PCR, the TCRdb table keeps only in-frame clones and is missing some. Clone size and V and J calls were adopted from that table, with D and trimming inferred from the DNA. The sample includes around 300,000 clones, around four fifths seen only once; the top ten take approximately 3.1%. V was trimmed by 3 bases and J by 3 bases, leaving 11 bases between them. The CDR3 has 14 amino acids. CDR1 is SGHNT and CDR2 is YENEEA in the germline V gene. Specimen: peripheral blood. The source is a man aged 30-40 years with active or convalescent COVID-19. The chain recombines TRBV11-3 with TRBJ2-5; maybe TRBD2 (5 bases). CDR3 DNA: TGTGCCAGCAGCTTGGCGGGCGTGGAAGAGACCCAGTACTTC. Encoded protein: CASSLAGVEETQYF.